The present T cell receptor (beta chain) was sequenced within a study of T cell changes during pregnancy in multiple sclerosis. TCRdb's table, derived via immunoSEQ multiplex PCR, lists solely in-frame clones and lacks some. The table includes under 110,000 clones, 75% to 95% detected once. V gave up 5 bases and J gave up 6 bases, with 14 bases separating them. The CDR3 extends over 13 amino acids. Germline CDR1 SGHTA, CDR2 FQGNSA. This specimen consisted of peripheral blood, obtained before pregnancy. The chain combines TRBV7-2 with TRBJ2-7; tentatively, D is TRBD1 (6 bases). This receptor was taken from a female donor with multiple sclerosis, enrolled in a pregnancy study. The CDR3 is CASSPDSFGEQYF. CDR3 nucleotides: TGTGCCAGCAGCCCGGACAGTTTTGGCGAGCAGTACTTC. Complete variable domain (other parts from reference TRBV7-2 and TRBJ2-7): GAGVSQSPSNKVTEKGKDVELRCDPISGHTALYWYRQSLGQGLEFLIYFQGNSAPDKSGLPSDRFSAERTGGSVSTLTIQRTQQEDSAVYLCASSPDSFGEQYFGPGTRLTVT.